The clone carrying this T cell receptor (beta chain) has just a few counts. Its antigen is undetermined. This sample was taken from a study of identical twins' blood T cells. The CDR3 sequence is 20 residues long. CDR1 and CDR2 from the germline V gene are SEHNR and FQNEAQ (reference sequence). The junction had 19 bases not matched to a gene; V was cut back by 5 bases and J by 4 bases. Study conclusions and caveats: Each donor's most abundant TCRbeta clonotypes shared more CDR3 sequences with her twin than unrelated donors.

Via MiXCR, TCRdb re-called the 5' RACE reads, giving one row per CDR3 protein. The sample has fewer than 450,000 distinct CDR3 sequences, roughly 30% seen once. Sequenced sample: PBMCs. This sequence originates from a woman aged 18 to 55 in good health. V and J are TRBV7-9 and TRBJ2-1; 11 nucleotides agree with TRBD2. The CDR3 spells CASSPITRSRLAGIYNEQFF. The DNA of the CDR3 is TGTGCCAGCAGCCCTATTACTCGGTCAAGACTAGCGGGGATATACAATGAGCAGTTCTTC. The full variable domain, in which reference TRBV7-9 and TRBJ2-1 provide the parts outside the CDR3, is DTGVSQNPRHKITKRGQNVTFRCDPISEHNRLYWYRQTLGQGPEFLTYFQNEAQLEKSRLLSDRFSAERPKGSFSTLEIQRTEQGDSAMYLCASSPITRSRLAGIYNEQFFGPGTRLTVL.